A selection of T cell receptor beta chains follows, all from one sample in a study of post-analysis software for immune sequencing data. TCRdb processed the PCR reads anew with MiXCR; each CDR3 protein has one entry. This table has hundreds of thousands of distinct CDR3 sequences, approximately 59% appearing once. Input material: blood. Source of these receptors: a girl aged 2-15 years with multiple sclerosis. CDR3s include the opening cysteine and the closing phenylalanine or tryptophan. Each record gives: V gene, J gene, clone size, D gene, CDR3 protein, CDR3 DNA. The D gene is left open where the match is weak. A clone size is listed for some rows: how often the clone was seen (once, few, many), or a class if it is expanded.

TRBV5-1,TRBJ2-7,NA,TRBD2,CASSIGGGYAYEQYF,TGCGCCAGCAGCATTGGCGGGGGTTATGCCTACGAGCAGTACTTC
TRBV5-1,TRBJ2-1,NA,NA,CASSLDGSSSYNEQFF,TGCGCCAGCAGCTTGGATGGGTCAAGCTCCTACAATGAGCAGTTCTTC
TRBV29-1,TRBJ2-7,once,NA,CSVDSPRGSYNEQYF,TGCAGCGTTGATTCTCCGAGGGGATCCTACAATGAGCAGTACTTC
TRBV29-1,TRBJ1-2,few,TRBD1,CSVADRAPRYTF,TGCAGCGTTGCGGACAGGGCGCCTCGCTACACCTTC
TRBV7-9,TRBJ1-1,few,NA,CASSSEGAEAFF,TGTGCCAGCAGCTCCGAGGGGGCTGAAGCTTTCTTT
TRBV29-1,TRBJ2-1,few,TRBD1,CSGGQGATPYNEQFF,TGCAGCGGCGGACAGGGGGCAACCCCCTACAATGAGCAGTTCTTC
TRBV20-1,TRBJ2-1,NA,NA,CSARDRSYEQFF,TGCAGTGCTAGAGATCGGTCCTATGAGCAGTTCTTC
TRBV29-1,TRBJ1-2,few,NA,CSAEPNRANGYTF,TGCAGCGCAGAACCCAACAGGGCCAATGGCTACACCTTC
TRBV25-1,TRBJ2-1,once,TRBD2,CASSASRLAGEYNEQFF,TGTGCCAGCAGTGCCTCCCGTCTAGCGGGGGAATACAATGAGCAGTTCTTC
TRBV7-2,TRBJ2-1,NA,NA,CASSPFTGLPYNEQFF,TGTGCCAGCAGCCCATTTACAGGGCTCCCCTACAATGAGCAGTTCTTC
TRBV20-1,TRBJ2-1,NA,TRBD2,CSARVSSGFGNEQFF,TGCAGTGCTAGAGTATCTAGCGGATTTGGAAATGAGCAGTTCTTC
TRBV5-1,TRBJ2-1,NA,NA,CASSLEKGIDEQFF,TGCGCCAGCAGCTTGGAAAAGGGGATCGATGAGCAGTTCTTC
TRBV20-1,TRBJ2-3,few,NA,CSALATDTQYF,TGCAGTGCTCTAGCAACAGATACGCAGTATTTT
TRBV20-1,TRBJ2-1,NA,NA,CSARAGGINEQFF,TGCAGTGCTAGAGCGGGGGGCATCAATGAGCAGTTCTTC
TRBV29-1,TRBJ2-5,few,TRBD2,CSVRTSGERETQYF,TGCAGCGTCCGGACTAGCGGGGAAAGGGAGACCCAGTACTTC
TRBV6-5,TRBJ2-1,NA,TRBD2,CASSYALAGYNEQFF,TGTGCCAGCAGTTACGCCCTAGCGGGCTACAATGAGCAGTTCTTC
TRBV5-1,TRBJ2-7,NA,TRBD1,CASSSLLTGVEQYF,TGCGCCAGCAGCTCCCTCCTTACAGGGGTCGAGCAGTACTTC
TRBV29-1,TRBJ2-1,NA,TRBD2,CSTSGWGLAKHNEQFF,TGCAGCACCTCTGGCTGGGGACTAGCGAAACACAATGAGCAGTTCTTC
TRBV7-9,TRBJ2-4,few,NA,CASSLENIQYF,TGTGCCAGCAGCTTGGAGAACATTCAGTACTTC
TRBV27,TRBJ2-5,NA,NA,CASSPYGTAGETQYF,TGTGCCAGCAGTCCCTACGGGACCGCGGGGGAGACCCAGTACTTC
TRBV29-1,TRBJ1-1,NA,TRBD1,CSVRDRAVDTEAFF,TGCAGCGTTCGGGACAGGGCGGTGGACACTGAAGCTTTCTTT
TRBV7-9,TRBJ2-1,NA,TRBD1,CAGVDREGEQFF,TGTGCCGGGGTGGACAGGGAAGGTGAGCAGTTCTTC
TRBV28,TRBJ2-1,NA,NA,CASNEVSDEQFF,TGTGCCAGCAATGAGGTCTCCGATGAGCAGTTCTTC
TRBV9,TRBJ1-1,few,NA,CASGGASSNTEAFF,TGTGCCAGCGGGGGGGCCTCCTCGAACACTGAAGCTTTCTTT
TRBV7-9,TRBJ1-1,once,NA,CASSARQDNTEAFF,TGTGCCAGCAGCGCCCGACAGGATAACACTGAAGCTTTCTTT
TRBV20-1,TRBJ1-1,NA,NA,CSASRDGTEAFF,TGCAGTGCTAGCAGGGACGGTACTGAAGCTTTCTTT
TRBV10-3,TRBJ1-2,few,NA,CAISESSSTGPTNYGYTF,TGTGCCATCAGTGAGTCGTCTAGCACAGGGCCTACTAACTATGGCTACACCTTC
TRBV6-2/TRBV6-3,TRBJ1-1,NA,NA,CASSYRVGSNTEAFF,TGTGCCAGCAGTTACCGGGTCGGCTCGAACACTGAAGCTTTCTTT
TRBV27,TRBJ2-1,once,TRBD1,CASKRGTGGINEQFF,TGTGCCAGCAAAAGGGGGACAGGGGGGATCAATGAGCAGTTCTTC
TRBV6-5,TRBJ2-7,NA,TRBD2,CASSYGGSGEQYF,TGTGCCAGCAGTTACGGCGGGAGCGGCGAGCAGTACTTC
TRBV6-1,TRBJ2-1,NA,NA,CASGHQLVAGEQFF,TGTGCCAGCGGACACCAACTAGTAGCTGGTGAGCAGTTCTTC
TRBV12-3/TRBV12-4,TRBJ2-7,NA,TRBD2,CASSWGLAEGRGEQYF,TGTGCCAGCAGTTGGGGACTAGCGGAAGGGCGTGGCGAGCAGTACTTC
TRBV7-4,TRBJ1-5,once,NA,CASSFQGDNQPQHF,TGTGCCAGCAGCTTCCAAGGGGACAATCAGCCCCAGCATTTT
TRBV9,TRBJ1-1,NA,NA,CASSTRAGNTEAFF,TGTGCCAGCAGCACCAGGGCCGGGAACACTGAAGCTTTCTTT
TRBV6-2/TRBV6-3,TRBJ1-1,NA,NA,CASRRDGLNTEAFF,TGTGCCAGCAGACGCGACGGCCTGAACACTGAAGCTTTCTTT